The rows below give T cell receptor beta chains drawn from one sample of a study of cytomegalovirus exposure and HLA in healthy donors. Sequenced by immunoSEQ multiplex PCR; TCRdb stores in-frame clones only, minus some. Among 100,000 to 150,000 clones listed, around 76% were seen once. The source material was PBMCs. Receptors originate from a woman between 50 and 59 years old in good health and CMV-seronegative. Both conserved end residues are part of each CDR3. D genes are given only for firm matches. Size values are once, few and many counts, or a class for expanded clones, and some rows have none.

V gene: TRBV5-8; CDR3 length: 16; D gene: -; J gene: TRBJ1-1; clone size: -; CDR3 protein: CASSFVVGLLNTEAFF; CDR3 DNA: TGTGCCAGCAGCTTTGTGGTGGGACTCTTGAACACTGAAGCTTTCTTT
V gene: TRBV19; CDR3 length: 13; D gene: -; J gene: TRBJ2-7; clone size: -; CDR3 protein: CASSIDLSGEQYF; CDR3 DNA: TGTGCCAGTAGTATAGATCTTAGCGGCGAGCAGTACTTC
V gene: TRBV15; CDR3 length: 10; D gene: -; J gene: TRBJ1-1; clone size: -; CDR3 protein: CATVVTEAFF; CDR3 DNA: TGTGCCACCGTCGTTACTGAAGCTTTCTTT
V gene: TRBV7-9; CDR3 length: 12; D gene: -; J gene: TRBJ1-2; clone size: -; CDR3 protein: CASSFSNYGYTF; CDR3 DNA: TGTGCCAGCAGCTTCTCCAACTATGGCTACACCTTC
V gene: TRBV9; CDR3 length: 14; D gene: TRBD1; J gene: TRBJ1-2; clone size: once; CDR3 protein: CASSPGQGNYGYTF; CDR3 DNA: TGTGCCAGCAGCCCTGGACAGGGGAACTATGGCTACACCTTC
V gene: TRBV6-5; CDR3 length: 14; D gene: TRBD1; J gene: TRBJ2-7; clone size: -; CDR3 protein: CASSSYRGVHEQYF; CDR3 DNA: TGTGCCAGCAGTTCATACAGGGGCGTCCACGAGCAGTACTTC
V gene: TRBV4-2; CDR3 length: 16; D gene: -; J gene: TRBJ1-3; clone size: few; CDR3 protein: CASSQVSRGTGNTIYF; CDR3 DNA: TGTGCCAGCAGCCAAGTTAGCAGGGGAACTGGAAACACCATATATTTT
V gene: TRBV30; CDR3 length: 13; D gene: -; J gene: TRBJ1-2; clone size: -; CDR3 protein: CAWNRDGNYGYTF; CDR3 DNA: TGTGCCTGGAACCGGGATGGAAACTATGGCTACACCTTC
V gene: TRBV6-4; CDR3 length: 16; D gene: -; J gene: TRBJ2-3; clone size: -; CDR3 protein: CASSDDPSAGTDTQYF; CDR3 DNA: TGTGCCAGCAGTGATGACCCTAGTGCTGGGACAGATACGCAGTATTTT
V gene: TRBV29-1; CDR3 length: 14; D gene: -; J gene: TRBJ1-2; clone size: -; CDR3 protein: CSAVYPDRFYGYTF; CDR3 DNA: TGCAGCGCCGTCTATCCCGACAGATTCTATGGCTACACCTTC
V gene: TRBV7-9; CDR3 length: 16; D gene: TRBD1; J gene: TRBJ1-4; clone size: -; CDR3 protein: CASSLKMGQEVEKLFF; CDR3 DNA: TGTGCCAGCAGCCTTAAAATGGGACAGGAGGTTGAAAAACTGTTTTTT
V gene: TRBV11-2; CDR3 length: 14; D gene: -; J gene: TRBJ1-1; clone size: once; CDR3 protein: CASGPQRVNTEAFF; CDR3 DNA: TGTGCCAGCGGACCACAGAGGGTGAACACTGAAGCTTTCTTT
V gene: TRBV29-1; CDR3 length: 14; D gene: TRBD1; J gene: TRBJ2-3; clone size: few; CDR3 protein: CSVARDSITDTQYF; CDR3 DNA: TGCAGCGTGGCTAGGGACAGTATCACAGATACGCAGTATTTT
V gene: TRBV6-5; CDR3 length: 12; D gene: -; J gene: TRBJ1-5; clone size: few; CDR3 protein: CASRYDGGPQHF; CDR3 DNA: TGTGCCAGCAGGTACGATGGAGGGCCCCAGCATTTT
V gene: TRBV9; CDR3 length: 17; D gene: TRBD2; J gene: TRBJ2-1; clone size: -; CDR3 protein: CASSSSPAPEFTGGLVF; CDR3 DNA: TGTGCCAGCAGCTCATCCCCGGCACCTGAATTCACGGGAGGTCTGGTCTTC
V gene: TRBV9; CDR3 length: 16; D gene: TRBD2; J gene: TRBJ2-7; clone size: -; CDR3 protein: CASTPLAGSWSYEQYF; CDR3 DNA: TGTGCCAGCACGCCCCTAGCGGGCTCCTGGTCCTACGAGCAGTACTTC
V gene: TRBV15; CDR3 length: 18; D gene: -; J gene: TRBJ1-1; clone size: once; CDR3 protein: CATSRGSATAGKDTEAFF; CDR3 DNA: TGTGCCACCAGCAGGGGTTCAGCTACAGCGGGAAAAGACACTGAAGCTTTCTTT
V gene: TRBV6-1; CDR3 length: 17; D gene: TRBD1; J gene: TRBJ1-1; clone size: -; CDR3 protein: CASSEASTGQGNTEAFF; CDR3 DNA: TGTGCCAGCAGTGAAGCATCGACGGGACAGGGGAACACTGAAGCTTTCTTT
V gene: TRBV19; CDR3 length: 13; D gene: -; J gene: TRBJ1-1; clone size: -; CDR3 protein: CASSSNRNTEAFF; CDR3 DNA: TGTGCCAGTAGTAGTAACAGGAACACTGAAGCTTTCTTT
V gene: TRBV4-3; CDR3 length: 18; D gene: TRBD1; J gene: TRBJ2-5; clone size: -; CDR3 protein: CASSQDIDRGPYQETQYF; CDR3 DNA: TGCGCCAGCAGCCAAGATATAGACAGGGGGCCCTATCAAGAGACCCAGTACTTC
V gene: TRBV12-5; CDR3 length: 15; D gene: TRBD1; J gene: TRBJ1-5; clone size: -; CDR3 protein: CASGLGTGGDQPQHF; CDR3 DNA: TGTGCTAGTGGTTTGGGGACAGGGGGCGATCAGCCCCAGCATTTT
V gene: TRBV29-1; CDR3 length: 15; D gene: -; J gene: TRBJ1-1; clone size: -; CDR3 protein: CSAPGRGSAFTEAFF; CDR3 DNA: TGCAGCGCCCCCGGACGGGGATCGGCTTTCACTGAAGCTTTCTTT
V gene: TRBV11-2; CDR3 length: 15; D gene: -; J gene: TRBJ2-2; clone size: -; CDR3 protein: CASSSGRRVIGELFF; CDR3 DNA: TGTGCCAGCAGCTCGGGCAGGCGGGTCATCGGGGAGCTGTTTTTT
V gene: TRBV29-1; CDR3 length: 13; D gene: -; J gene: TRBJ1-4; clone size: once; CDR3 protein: CSVESTTNEKLFF; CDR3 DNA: TGCAGCGTTGAAAGCACAACTAATGAAAAACTGTTTTTT
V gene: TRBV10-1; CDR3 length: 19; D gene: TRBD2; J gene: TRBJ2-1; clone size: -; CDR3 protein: CASSELWLAGARSYNEQFF; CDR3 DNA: TGCGCCAGCAGTGAGTTGTGGCTAGCGGGAGCGCGCTCCTACAATGAGCAGTTCTTC
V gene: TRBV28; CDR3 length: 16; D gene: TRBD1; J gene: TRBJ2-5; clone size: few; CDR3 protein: CASSDRGPRLKETQYF; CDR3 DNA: TGTGCCAGCAGTGACAGGGGGCCCCGGTTAAAAGAGACCCAGTACTTC
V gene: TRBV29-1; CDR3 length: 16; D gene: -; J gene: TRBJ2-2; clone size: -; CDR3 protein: CSVAPDSVANTGELFF; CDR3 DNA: TGCAGCGTTGCCCCCGACAGCGTCGCAAACACCGGGGAGCTGTTTTTT
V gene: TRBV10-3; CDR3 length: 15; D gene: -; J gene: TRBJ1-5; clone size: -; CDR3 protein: CAISVGGGNNQPQHF; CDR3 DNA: TGTGCCATCAGTGTCGGGGGTGGGAACAATCAGCCCCAGCATTTT
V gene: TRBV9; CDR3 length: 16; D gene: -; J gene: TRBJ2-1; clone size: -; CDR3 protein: CASSVDPRGPDNEQFF; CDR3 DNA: TGTGCCAGCAGCGTAGATCCTAGGGGCCCAGACAATGAGCAGTTCTTC
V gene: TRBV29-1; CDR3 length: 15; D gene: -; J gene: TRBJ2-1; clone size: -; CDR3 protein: CSVLPLPPGDNEQFF; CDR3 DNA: TGCAGCGTTCTACCCCTTCCCCCCGGGGACAATGAGCAGTTCTTC
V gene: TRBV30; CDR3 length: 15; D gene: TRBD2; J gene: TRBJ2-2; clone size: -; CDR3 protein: CAWKGLADATGELFF; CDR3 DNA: TGTGCCTGGAAAGGACTAGCGGACGCCACCGGGGAGCTGTTTTTT
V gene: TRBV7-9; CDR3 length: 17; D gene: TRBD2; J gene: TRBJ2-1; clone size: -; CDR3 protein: CASSTGLAGRSYNEQFF; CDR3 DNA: TGTGCCAGCAGCACGGGACTAGCGGGACGTTCCTACAATGAGCAGTTCTTC
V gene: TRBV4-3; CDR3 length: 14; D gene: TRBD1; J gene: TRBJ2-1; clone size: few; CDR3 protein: CASSRGQGYNEQFF; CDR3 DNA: TGCGCCAGCAGCCGCGGACAGGGGTACAATGAGCAGTTCTTC
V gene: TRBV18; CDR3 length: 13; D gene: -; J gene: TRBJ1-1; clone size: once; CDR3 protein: CASSQTRGTEAFF; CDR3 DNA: TGTGCCAGCTCACAGACCAGGGGCACTGAAGCTTTCTTT
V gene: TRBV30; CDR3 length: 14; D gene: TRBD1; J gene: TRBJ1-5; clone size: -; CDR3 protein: CAWKLGQGNQPQHF; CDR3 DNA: TGTGCCTGGAAGTTAGGACAGGGGAATCAGCCCCAGCATTTT
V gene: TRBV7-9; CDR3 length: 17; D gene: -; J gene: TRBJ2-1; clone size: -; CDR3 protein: CASSSVGAGSSYNEQFF; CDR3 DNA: TGTGCCAGCAGCTCAGTGGGTGCGGGGAGCTCCTACAATGAGCAGTTCTTC
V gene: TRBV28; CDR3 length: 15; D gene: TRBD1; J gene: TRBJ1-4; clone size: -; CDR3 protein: CASSAGTVPNEKLFF; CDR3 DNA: TGTGCCAGCAGTGCCGGGACAGTACCTAACGAAAAACTGTTTTTT
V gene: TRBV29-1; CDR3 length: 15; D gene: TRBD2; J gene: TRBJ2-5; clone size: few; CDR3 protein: CSVATSGSQQETQYF; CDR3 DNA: TGCAGCGTAGCTACTAGCGGGAGTCAACAAGAGACCCAGTACTTC
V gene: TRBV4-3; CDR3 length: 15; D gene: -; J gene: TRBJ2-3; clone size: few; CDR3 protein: CASSQDNSAADTQYF; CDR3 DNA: TGCGCCAGCAGCCAAGATAATAGCGCGGCAGATACGCAGTATTTT
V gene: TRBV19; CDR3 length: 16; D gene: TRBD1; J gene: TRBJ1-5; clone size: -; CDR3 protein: CASSMYSGQLDQPQHF; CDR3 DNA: TGTGCCAGTAGTATGTACTCGGGACAGCTCGATCAGCCCCAGCATTTT
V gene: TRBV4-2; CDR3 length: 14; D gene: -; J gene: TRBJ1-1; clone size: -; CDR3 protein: CASSQGGQNTEAFF; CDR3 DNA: TGTGCCAGCAGCCAGGGCGGACAGAACACTGAAGCTTTCTTT
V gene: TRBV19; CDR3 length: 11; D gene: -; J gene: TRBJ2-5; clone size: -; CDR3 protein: CASMGGTGRYF; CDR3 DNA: TGTGCCAGTATGGGCGGGACCGGGCGGTACTTC
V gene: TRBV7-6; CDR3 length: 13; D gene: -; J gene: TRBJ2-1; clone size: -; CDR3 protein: CASSLGPWNEQFF; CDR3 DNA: TGTGCCAGCAGCTTAGGGCCGTGGAATGAGCAGTTCTTC
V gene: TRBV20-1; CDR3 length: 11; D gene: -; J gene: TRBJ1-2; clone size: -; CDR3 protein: CSASRTPGYTF; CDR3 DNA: TGCAGTGCTAGCAGAACCCCCGGCTACACCTTC
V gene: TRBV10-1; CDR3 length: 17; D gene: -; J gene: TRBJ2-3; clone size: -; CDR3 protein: CASQGPKRLPSTDTQYF; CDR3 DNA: TGCGCCAGCCAGGGGCCTAAAAGGCTTCCAAGCACAGATACGCAGTATTTT
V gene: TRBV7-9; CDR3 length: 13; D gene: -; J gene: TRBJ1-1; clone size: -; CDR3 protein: CASSRQENTEAFF; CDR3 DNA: TGTGCCAGCAGCCGACAGGAAAACACTGAAGCTTTCTTT
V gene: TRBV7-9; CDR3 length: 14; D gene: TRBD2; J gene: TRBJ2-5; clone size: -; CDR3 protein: CASSTGTSRETQYF; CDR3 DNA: TGTGCCAGCAGCACTGGGACTAGCCGGGAGACCCAGTACTTC
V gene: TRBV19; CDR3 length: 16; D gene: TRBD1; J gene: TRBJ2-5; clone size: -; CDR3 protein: CASSGPRQGSRETQYF; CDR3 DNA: TGTGCCAGTAGTGGGCCCCGACAGGGTTCTAGGGAGACCCAGTACTTC
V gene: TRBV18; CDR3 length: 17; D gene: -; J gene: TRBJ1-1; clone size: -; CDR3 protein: CASSPPVTGIGGTEAFF; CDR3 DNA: TGTGCCAGCTCACCACCGGTTACCGGGATCGGGGGGACTGAAGCTTTCTTT
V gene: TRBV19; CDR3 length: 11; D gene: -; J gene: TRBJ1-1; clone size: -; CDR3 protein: CASRGASEAFF; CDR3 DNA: TGTGCCAGTAGGGGAGCATCTGAAGCTTTCTTT
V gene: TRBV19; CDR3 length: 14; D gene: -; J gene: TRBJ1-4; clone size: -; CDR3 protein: CASSATGRHEKLFF; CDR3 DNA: TGTGCCAGTAGTGCTACCGGGAGACATGAAAAACTGTTTTTT
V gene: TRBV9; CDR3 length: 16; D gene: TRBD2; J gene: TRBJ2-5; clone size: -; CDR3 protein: CASSAGLAGARETQYF; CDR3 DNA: TGTGCCAGCAGCGCGGGGCTAGCGGGAGCACGGGAGACCCAGTACTTC
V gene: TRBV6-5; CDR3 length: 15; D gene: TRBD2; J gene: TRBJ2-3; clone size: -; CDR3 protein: CASIRAGGSTDTQYF; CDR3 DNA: TGTGCCAGCATCAGAGCGGGAGGTTCCACAGATACGCAGTATTTT
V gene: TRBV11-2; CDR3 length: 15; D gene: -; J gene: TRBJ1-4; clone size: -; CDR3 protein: CASSLGRGWGEKLFF; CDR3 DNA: TGTGCCAGCAGCTTAGGGAGGGGTTGGGGAGAAAAACTGTTTTTT
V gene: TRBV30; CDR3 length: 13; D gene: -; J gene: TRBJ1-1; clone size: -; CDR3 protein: CAWSVREDTEAFF; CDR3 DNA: TGTGCCTGGAGTGTACGAGAGGACACTGAAGCTTTCTTT
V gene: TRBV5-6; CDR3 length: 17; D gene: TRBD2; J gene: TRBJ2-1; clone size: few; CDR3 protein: CASSSNFEAGGNNEQFF; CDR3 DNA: TGTGCCAGCAGCTCTAATTTTGAGGCGGGAGGGAACAATGAGCAGTTCTTC
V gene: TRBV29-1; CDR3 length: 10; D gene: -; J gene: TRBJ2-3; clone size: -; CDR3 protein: CSSGTDTQYF; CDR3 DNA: TGCAGCAGCGGGACAGATACGCAGTATTTT